This T cell receptor beta chain was retrieved from a study of T cell responses to AZD1222 COVID-19 vaccine. Overall study results and limits: No day 14 peak samples; only post-peak repertoires were characterized. Donors were mostly white British, more females; clonal diversity possibly underestimated. Variant regions that are unmutated are reportedly the target of nearly half of spike-specific TCRs.

Clones were sequenced by immunoSEQ multiplex PCR, and TCRdb holds only the in-frame ones, with some missing. The sample includes 150,000 to 200,000 clones, around 92% of them seen just once. On this clone: Its specificity is not known.

The V gene's germline CDR1 is MDHEN and CDR2 SYDVKM. V lost 5 bases and J 6 bases, leaving 19 bases between the germline ends. The CDR3 totals 15 residues. This receptor was identified in an adult in good health. The rearrangement links TRBV28 to TRBJ1-1; tentatively, D is TRBD1 (5 bases). Sequenced here: peripheral blood, sampled on day 0 of AZD1222 vaccination. The CDR3 region is CASSPRRLGGAEAFF. The CDR3, as DNA: TGTGCCAGCAGTCCCCGCCGCCTCGGGGGGGCTGAAGCTTTCTTT.